Below are 30 T cell receptor beta chains sequenced from a single sample in a study of control samples from healthy donors and cancer patients. Produced via immunoSEQ multiplex PCR; TCRdb's table is partial and in-frame only. The sample consists of about 90,000 clones, 75% to 95% of them appearing once. Input material: blood. Source of these receptors: a woman in her late teens or twenties in good health.

The rearrangement joins TRBV7-3 to TRBJ2-6, with D tentatively TRBD2 (5 bases). The CDR3 is 16 amino acids. From germline, CDR1 is SGHTA and CDR2 FQGTGA. The ends were cut back, 5 bases at V and 2 bases at J, with 13 bases in the middle. The CDR3 DNA follows: TGTGCCAGCAGCCAGAGGACGGGGACTGGGGCCAACGTCCTGACTTTC. It specifies CASSQRTGTGANVLTF.

The chain links TRBV7-7 to TRBJ1-6; D is undetermined. The ends were cut back, 5 bases at V and 7 bases at J, with 18 bases in the middle. The CDR3 is made up of 16 amino acids. Germline V gives CDR1 SSHAT, CDR2 FNYEAQ (reference sequence). CDR3 amino acids: CASSTPLFVLNSPLHF. The CDR3 DNA follows: TGTGCCAGCAGCACTCCGCTGTTCGTTTTAAATTCACCCCTCCACTTT.

The rearrangement joins TRBV5-6 to TRBJ1-1; D possibly corresponds to TRBD1 (6 bases). The CDR3 has 12 residues. Trimming removed 2 bases from V and 11 bases from J, with 13 bases in between. Germline CDR1 reads SGHDT; CDR2 reads YYEEEE. The CDR3 here is CASSFMGAVAFF. DNA for the CDR3: TGTGCCAGCAGCTTCATGGGGGCGGTGGCTTTCTTT.

This clone was seen just once. V gene TRBV11-3 combines with J gene TRBJ2-3; the D gene is possibly TRBD1 (6 bases). The CDR3 extends over 12 amino acids. The V end lost 5 bases, the J end lost 6 bases, and 9 bases lay between the germline ends. Germline V gene lookup returns CDR1 SGHNT and CDR2 YENEEA. CDR3 in DNA: TGTGCCAGCAGCATCCAGGGGGATACGCAGTATTTT. Translation gives CASSIQGDTQYF.

J is TRBJ2-5 and V is TRBV3-1 (or the pseudogene TRBV3-2), with a tentative D call TRBD2 (5 bases). This CDR3 has 14 amino acids. Per the germline V gene, CDR1 is LGHDT and CDR2 is YNNKEL (reference sequence). Trimming took 3 bases from V and 2 from J, leaving 10 bases between them. CDR3 in amino acids: CASSQSSAQETQYF. The CDR3 DNA is TGTGCCAGCAGCCAGAGTAGCGCTCAAGAGACCCAGTACTTC.

J is TRBJ2-1 and V is TRBV5-8; 7 bases map to TRBD2. V lost 1 base and J lost 2; bases outside the gene matches: 6. The length of the CDR3 is 16 residues. CDR1 and CDR2 (germline): SGHTS, YDEGEE. The CDR3 reads CASSLIPGGPYNEQFF. The CDR3 DNA is TGTGCCAGCAGCTTGATACCGGGGGGTCCCTACAATGAGCAGTTCTTC. Filled out from reference TRBV5-8 and TRBJ2-1, the complete variable domain reads EAGVTQSPTHLIKTRGQQATLRCSPISGHTSVYWYQQALGLGLQFLLWYDEGEERNRGNFPPRFSGRQFPNYSSELNVNALELEDSALYLCASSLIPGGPYNEQFFGPGTRLTVL.

This clone was counted once. The chain combines TRBV10-2 with TRBJ1-1; D gene unclear. The CDR3 runs 10 residues. The V end was cut by 8 bases, the J end by 5 bases, with 6 bases between. Looked up from germline, CDR1 is WSHSY and CDR2 is SAAADI. For the CDR3, the DNA is TGCGCCAGCGGAGGGACTGAAGCTTTCTTT. As protein: CASGGTEAFF.

The chain employs TRBV5-1 and TRBJ2-7; the match to TRBD2 covers 7 bases. The CDR3 is 17 residues long. The germline V gene has CDR1 SGHRS and CDR2 YFSETQ. Unmatched junction bases numbered 16, after V lost 3 bases and J lost 4 bases. The CDR3 bases are TGCGCCAGCAGCTCCAAAGAACTAGCGAAGGGGAGTTACGAGCAGTACTTC. It translates to CASSSKELAKGSYEQYF.

This chain connects TRBV7-2 to TRBJ2-3; D remains ambiguous. The germline CDR1 and CDR2 sequences are SGHTA and FQGNSA. V was shortened by 5 bases and J by 0 bases, with 9 bases between the two germline ends. The CDR3 has 14 amino acids. Written as DNA, the CDR3 is TGTGCCAGCAGCAAGCGAGGTAGCACAGATACGCAGTATTTT. This codes for CASSKRGSTDTQYF.

V and J are TRBV7-2 and TRBJ1-3; D unclear. Trimming removed 6 bases at V and 0 bases at J, with 12 bases between. Germline CDR1 is SGHTA and CDR2 is FQGNSA. The CDR3 has 15 residues. The CDR3 nucleotides are TGTGCCAGCAGGTCCACCCGATTCTCTGGAAACACCATATATTTT. This encodes CASRSTRFSGNTIYF.

This clone has only one observation. V and J are TRBV6-5 and TRBJ1-4; D is perhaps TRBD1 (5 bases). CDR3 length equals 14 residues. V was trimmed by 6 bases and J by 0 bases, leaving 8 bases between them. Germline values: CDR1 MNHEY, CDR2 SVGAGI. The CDR3 DNA is TGTGCCAGCAGATCAGGGACAACTAATGAAAAACTGTTTTTT. It is translated as CASRSGTTNEKLFF.

The chain recombines TRBV24-1 with TRBJ2-3; 10 bases are shared with TRBD1. The CDR3 is made up of 15 amino acids. The V segment lost 9 bases and the J segment 4 bases; nucleotides outside the gene matches: 9. Per germline, CDR1 KGHDR and CDR2 SFDVKD. Written as DNA, the CDR3 is TGTGCCACCGGTGGGGGGGACAGGGGCGCAGATACGCAGTATTTT. This gives the protein CATGGGDRGADTQYF.

This chain connects TRBV11-2 to TRBJ1-1; D unclear. Germline CDR1 and CDR2: SGHAT and FQNNGV. The CDR3 has 14 residues. V was trimmed by 1 base and J by 0 bases, leaving 6 bases between them. The CDR3 nucleotides are TGTGCCAGCAGCTTAGTCGGGGTGAACACTGAAGCTTTCTTT. Its protein is CASSLVGVNTEAFF.

V is TRBV19 and J is TRBJ1-2; D may be TRBD1 (5 bases). Germline V gene sequence: CDR1 LNHDA, CDR2 SQIVND (reference sequence). Trimming took off 1 base at V and 5 bases at J, with 11 bases between the two ends. The CDR3 covers 14 residues. The CDR3 DNA reads as TGTGCCAGTAGTATAGTCGCGGGGCGGTATGGCTACACCTTC. It encodes CASSIVAGRYGYTF.

The chain recombines TRBV7-2 with TRBJ1-2; unclear D gene. The CDR3 is made up of 13 amino acids. Germline V CDR1 and CDR2: SGHTA, FQGNSA. V lost 3 bases, J lost 6 bases, and 11 bases lay in between. The chain's CDR3 is CASSFMSVDGYTF. The CDR3 DNA sequence: TGTGCCAGCAGCTTCATGAGTGTCGATGGCTACACCTTC.

The V gene is TRBV7-2, the J gene TRBJ2-3; D is perhaps TRBD1 or TRBD2 (5 bases each). CDR1 is SGHTA and CDR2 is FQGNSA in the germline V gene. Trimming pared 4 bases from V and 5 bases from J, leaving 7 bases between. The CDR3 runs to 12 residues. CDR3 sequence: CASSSGRDTQYF. The DNA for the CDR3 is TGTGCCAGCAGCTCGGGGCGAGATACGCAGTATTTT.

The chain has TRBV27 and TRBJ1-1; TRBD1 matches 7 bases. V dropped 6 bases and J dropped 4; count of bases not matched to a gene: 14. The CDR3 is 16 residues long. The V gene's germline CDR1 is MNHEY and CDR2 SMNVEV (reference sequence). CDR3 bases: TGTGCCAGCAGCTACTTGGGGTTATCAGGGGGCACTGAAGCTTTCTTT. It is translated as CASSYLGLSGGTEAFF.

The chain couples TRBV7-9 to TRBJ2-7, with D hard to call. V lost 5 bases and J lost 4, with 9 bases in between. CDR3 length: 12 residues. Germline-derived CDR1 and CDR2 are SEHNR and FQNEAQ (reference sequence). CDR3 nucleotide sequence: TGTGCCAGCAGCATCCTACAGTACGAGCAGTACTTC. Its protein is CASSILQYEQYF.

The rearrangement links TRBV11-2 to TRBJ1-6; D unclear. V was clipped by 1 base and J by 6 bases, with 16 bases between them. The CDR3 covers 17 residues. Germline CDR1 SGHAT, CDR2 FQNNGV. The CDR3 nucleotides are TGTGCCAGCAGCTTAGGGGCGGTCGTAGTTCTTAATTCACCCCTCCACTTT. Its protein product is CASSLGAVVVLNSPLHF.

V usage is TRBV5-1 and J usage is TRBJ1-2; perhaps TRBD1 as D (6 bases). The V gene's germline CDR1 is SGHRS and CDR2 YFSETQ. V was cut by 4 bases and J by 8 bases, with 12 bases left in between. The CDR3 sequence is 12 residues long. CDR3 nucleotides: TGCGCCAGCAGCCCCCAGGGGTTGGGCTACACCTTC. Translation: CASSPQGLGYTF. The whole variable domain, filled in from reference TRBV5-1 and TRBJ1-2, reads KAGVTQTPRYLIKTRGQQVTLSCSPISGHRSVSWYQQTPGQGLQFLFEYFSETQRNKGNFPGRFSGRQFSNSRSEMNVSTLELGDSALYLCASSPQGLGYTFGSGTRLTVV.

The chain combines TRBV9 with TRBJ1-5, with 9 bases fitting TRBD1. CDR1 is SGDLS and CDR2 is YYNGEE in the germline V gene. CDR3 length equals 16 residues. V lost 0 bases, J lost 0 bases, and 1 base stayed unmatched. The CDR3 reads CASSVGTGDSNQPQHF. The CDR3 DNA is TGTGCCAGCAGCGTAGGGACAGGGGATAGCAATCAGCCCCAGCATTTT. Together with reference TRBV9 and TRBJ1-5, the CDR3 gives the full variable domain: DSGVTQTPKHLITATGQRVTLRCSPRSGDLSVYWYQQSLDQGLQFLIQYYNGEERAKGNILERFSAQQFPDLHSELNLSSLELGDSALYFCASSVGTGDSNQPQHFGDGTRLSIL.

This clone was observed a single time. V is TRBV5-8 and J is TRBJ2-3; 9 positions match TRBD1. The CDR3 totals 13 residues. CDR1 and CDR2 (germline): SGHTS, YDEGEE. Trimming removed 7 bases from V and 3 bases from J; junction bases left unmatched: 3. CDR3 protein: CASPGTGTDTQYF. DNA for the CDR3: TGTGCCAGCCCCGGGACAGGGACAGATACGCAGTATTTT. Together with reference TRBV5-8 and TRBJ2-3, the CDR3 gives the full variable domain: EAGVTQSPTHLIKTRGQQATLRCSPISGHTSVYWYQQALGLGLQFLLWYDEGEERNRGNFPPRFSGRQFPNYSSELNVNALELEDSALYLCASPGTGTDTQYFGPGTRLTVL.

CDR3 protein: CASSSSLGQGYQPQHF. The CDR3 DNA is TGTGCCAGCAGCTCTTCGCTGGGTCAGGGCTATCAGCCCCAGCATTTT. The chain carries TRBV5-8 and TRBJ1-5; weak D call: TRBD1 (5 bases). Per germline, CDR1 SGHTS and CDR2 YDEGEE. V was trimmed by 3 bases and J by 5 bases, leaving 18 bases between them. This CDR3 has 16 residues.

This clone was detected a few times. The V gene is TRBV24-1, the J gene TRBJ1-2; 8 nucleotides match TRBD1. Trimming at V came to 5 bases and at J to 8 bases, leaving 9 bases not matched to a gene. From germline, CDR1 is KGHDR and CDR2 SFDVKD. This CDR3 spans 14 amino acids. The CDR3 sequence is CATSAADRVKGYTF. CDR3 DNA sequence: TGTGCCACCAGTGCCGCGGACAGGGTGAAAGGCTACACCTTC.

This clone came up once. This chain uses TRBV19 with TRBJ1-1, with TRBD1 as a possible D gene (5 bases). Germline V lookup: CDR1 LNHDA, CDR2 SQIVND (reference sequence). CDR3 size: 14 residues. Trimming cost V 0 bases and J 1 base, with 6 bases left between them. In DNA, the CDR3 is TGTGCCAGTAGTATAGATCAGGGGAACACTGAAGCTTTCTTT. Residues: CASSIDQGNTEAFF.

This clone was seen more than once but under ten times. The chain joins TRBV25-1 to TRBJ1-2; D is undetermined. The CDR3 loop spans 14 amino acids. V lost 4 bases, J lost 1 base, and 10 bases lay in between. CDR1 is MGHDK, CDR2 SYGVNS, per germline. The CDR3 bases are TGTGCCAGCAGTGGCGACGGATATAACTATGGCTACACCTTC. Amino acids: CASSGDGYNYGYTF.

CDR3 DNA: TGTGCCAGCTCCCCGACCTTCCTGATGAACACTGAAGCTTTCTTT. Its translation is CASSPTFLMNTEAFF. This sequence joins TRBV18 and TRBJ1-1; the D is unclear. Between the trimmed V and J ends, which lost 6 bases and 0 bases, there was a span of 14 bases. Germline V gene sequence: CDR1 KGHSH, CDR2 LQKENI. The CDR3 extends over 15 amino acids. Full variable domain (remainder filled in from reference TRBV18 and TRBJ1-1): NAGVMQNPRHLVRRRGQEARLRCSPMKGHSHVYWYRQLPEEGLKFMVYLQKENIIDESGMPKERFSAEFPKEGPSILRIQQVVRGDSAAYFCASSPTFLMNTEAFFGQGTRLTVV.

This sequence joins TRBV7-9 and TRBJ2-7, with D unclear. Germline values: CDR1 SEHNR, CDR2 FQNEAQ (reference sequence). CDR3 length: 14 residues. Trimming cost V 2 bases and J 4 bases, with 12 bases left between them. The CDR3 protein is CASSLSVGTYEQYF. The CDR3 DNA reads as TGTGCCAGCAGCTTATCGGTCGGAACATACGAGCAGTACTTC.

The J gene is TRBJ2-1, the V gene TRBV29-1, with D uncertain. Germline CDR1 SQVTM, CDR2 ANQGSEA. This CDR3 contains 13 residues. V lost 4 bases and J lost 4, with 11 bases in between. The CDR3 DNA reads TGCAGCGTTGGGGTAGCTTTGTACAATGAGCAGTTCTTC. As protein: CSVGVALYNEQFF.

This clone is a singleton in its sample. The chain uses TRBV6-5 and TRBJ1-2; the match to TRBD1 covers 7 bases. V dropped 6 bases and J dropped 0; count of bases not matched to a gene: 4. Looked up from germline, CDR1 is MNHEY and CDR2 is SVGAGI. The CDR3 has 14 amino acids. The CDR3 loop is CASSDRAANYGYTF. In DNA, the CDR3 is TGTGCCAGCAGCGACAGGGCCGCTAACTATGGCTACACCTTC.